The rows below give T cell receptor beta chains drawn from one sample of a study of cytomegalovirus exposure and HLA in healthy donors. Using immunoSEQ multiplex PCR, the repertoire was profiled, and TCRdb retains in-frame clones only, with some absent. The sample lists approximately 220,000 clones, around 87% occurring once. Sequencing input: PBMCs. The origin of the receptors is a man younger than 35 in good health and CMV-seronegative. CDR3s include the opening cysteine and the closing phenylalanine or tryptophan. A D gene is named only where the DNA matches it firmly. Size is omitted from some rows. Given values are once, few, many or a class for expanded clones.

once	TRBV11-2	TRBD2	TRBJ2-7	CASSLGAGGEQYF	TGTGCCAGCAGCTTAGGTGCCGGGGGGGAGCAGTACTTC
.	TRBV5-1	TRBD1	TRBJ1-6	CASSLAFPGGNNSPLHF	TGCGCCAGCAGCTTGGCTTTTCCAGGGGGGAATAATTCACCCCTCCACTTT
.	TRBV5-4	.	TRBJ2-3	CASSPSTDTQYF	TGTGCCAGCAGCCCATCCACAGATACGCAGTATTTT
.	TRBV27	TRBD1	TRBJ1-5	CASSEGQGRLQPQHF	TGTGCCAGCAGTGAGGGACAGGGGAGGTTACAGCCCCAGCATTTT
.	TRBV19	.	TRBJ1-1	CASSSTANTEAFF	TGTGCCAGTAGTTCGACAGCGAACACTGAAGCTTTCTTT
.	TRBV4-2	TRBD2	TRBJ2-7	CASSQDSGAGEQYF	TGTGCCAGCAGCCAAGATAGCGGGGCGGGGGAGCAGTACTTC
.	TRBV30	.	TRBJ2-3	CAWTRGGRTDTQYF	TGTGCCTGGACAAGGGGGGGCCGCACAGATACGCAGTATTTT
.	TRBV7-2	.	TRBJ2-1	CASSFEGDEQFF	TGTGCCAGCAGCTTTGAGGGGGATGAGCAGTTCTTC
.	TRBV21-1	.	TRBJ2-7	CASSKGGLAYEQYF	TGTGCCAGCAGCAAAGGGGGACTAGCCTACGAGCAGTACTTC
.	TRBV13	.	TRBJ2-2	CASSSKPGTRRTGELFF	TGTGCCAGCAGCTCAAAACCGGGAACCCGGAGGACCGGGGAGCTGTTTTTT
.	TRBV11-2	TRBD1	TRBJ2-5	CASSSPPGQGWGETQYF	TGTGCCAGCAGCTCGCCTCCGGGACAGGGGTGGGGAGAGACCCAGTACTTC
.	TRBV28	TRBD2	TRBJ2-5	CASSPLPGTSPETQYF	TGTGCCAGCAGTCCACTCCCCGGGACTAGCCCCGAGACCCAGTACTTC